These 21 T cell receptor beta chains share one sample of origin, sequenced in a study of T cells in Graves' hyperthyroidism and ophthalmopathy. Using RNA transcripts as the source, TCR beta CDR3 regions were amplified. TCR CDR3 regions were first amplified by RT-PCR with HTBI primers. Each CDR3 protein is one row after TCRdb ran MiXCR on the multiplex PCR reads. The profile shows hundreds of thousands of distinct CDR3 sequences, 38% of them singletons. The specimen sequenced was blood. All receptors come from a man aged 18 to 29 with Graves' hyperthyroidism.

The chain has TRBV10-3 and TRBJ1-6, with TRBD1 matching 7 bases. Per the germline V gene, CDR1 is ENHRY and CDR2 is SYGVKD. There are 19 residues in the CDR3. Losses at the gene ends were 3 bases for V and 0 bases for J; bases not matched to a gene: 11. The CDR3 loop reads CAISDGGGQLSSYNSPLHF. The CDR3 bases are TGTGCCATCAGTGATGGGGGGGGACAGCTGAGCTCCTATAATTCACCCCTCCACTTT.

The chain combines TRBV5-1 with TRBJ2-7; 7 nucleotides line up with TRBD1. The CDR3 loop spans 15 amino acids. Unmatched junction bases numbered 11, after V lost 3 bases and J lost 5 bases. Germline assignment: CDR1 SGHRS and CDR2 YFSETQ. CDR3 residues: CASSSVGQSGNEQYF. As DNA, the CDR3 is TGCGCCAGCAGCTCCGTGGGACAGTCGGGGAACGAGCAGTACTTC.

The chain uses TRBV7-9 and TRBJ1-3, with a possible D match to TRBD1 (6 bases). The ends were cut back, 4 bases at V and 1 base at J, with 17 bases in the middle. Germline loops: CDR1 SEHNR, CDR2 FQNEAQ (reference sequence). The CDR3 is 17 amino acids. CDR3 in DNA: TGTGCCAGCAGCTCCCCACCGGGACATAAATCTGGAAACACCATATATTTT. Residues: CASSSPPGHKSGNTIYF.

This clonotype was seen ten or more times. The chain combines TRBV15 with TRBJ1-4; tentative D call: TRBD1 (5 bases). Trimming removed 3 bases at V and 10 bases at J, with 15 bases between. CDR3 length equals 14 residues. Germline V gene sequence: CDR1 LNHNV, CDR2 YYDKDF (reference sequence). The CDR3 reads CATSRRDRPGKLFF. The CDR3 bases are TGTGCCACCAGCAGGCGAGACAGACCTGGAAAACTGTTTTTT.

This clonotype came up many times. This rearrangement joins TRBV7-9 to TRBJ2-7; possibly TRBD1 for D (6 bases). Trimming stripped 5 bases from V and 2 bases from J, with 13 bases between. The CDR3 loop spans 14 amino acids. Looked up from germline, CDR1 is SEHNR and CDR2 is FQNEAQ (reference sequence). CDR3 loop: CASSGRDKAYEQYF. The CDR3 bases are TGTGCCAGCAGCGGCCGGGACAAAGCCTACGAGCAGTACTTC.

At least ten counts were recorded for this clonotype. The chain uses TRBV10-3 and TRBJ2-7, with D maybe TRBD2 (6 bases). The length of the CDR3 is 12 residues. V was trimmed by 10 bases and J by 1 base, leaving 11 bases between them. Germline V gene sequence: CDR1 ENHRY, CDR2 SYGVKD. CDR3 sequence reads: CASTGGSYEQYF. The DNA for the CDR3 is TGTGCCAGCACTGGGGGGTCCTACGAGCAGTACTTC.

This rearrangement joins TRBV15 to TRBJ2-5; D call uncertain. The germline CDR1 and CDR2 sequences are LNHNV and YYDKDF (reference sequence). CDR3 size: 17 residues. V lost 0 bases and J 2 bases, leaving 16 bases between the germline ends. The CDR3 sequence is CATSRDPVAELQETQYF. In DNA, the CDR3 is TGTGCCACCAGCAGAGATCCGGTTGCGGAATTGCAAGAGACCCAGTACTTC.

This clonotype turned up a few times. The V call is TRBV20-1, the J call TRBJ1-6; weak D call: TRBD1 (6 bases). The CDR3 length is 15 residues. Germline V gene sequence: CDR1 DFQATT, CDR2 SNEGSKA (reference sequence). V lost 0 bases to trimming and J lost 4 bases, with 10 bases between them. The CDR3 nucleotides read TGCAGTGCTAGAGATGGACAGTCTTATAATTCACCCCTCCACTTT. It encodes CSARDGQSYNSPLHF.

Many counts were recorded for this clonotype. The rearrangement uses TRBV20-1 and TRBJ2-7; no clear D gene. Looked up from germline, CDR1 is DFQATT and CDR2 is SNEGSKA (reference sequence). CDR3 size: 10 residues. V gave up 2 bases and J gave up 9 bases, with 8 bases separating them. This CDR3 is CSARTLGQYF. Here the CDR3 DNA reads TGCAGTGCTAGAACACTGGGGCAGTACTTC.

A remark on this clonotype: This could be a read error, since a much larger clone is one nucleotide away. The rearrangement joins TRBV9 to TRBJ1-2; TRBD1 might be the D (5 bases). This CDR3 is 15 amino acids long. CDR1 and CDR2 from the germline V gene are SGDLS and YYNGEE. The chain's CDR3 is CASSVEGISRNGSTF. The DNA of the CDR3 is TGTGCCAGCAGCGTAGAGGGGATTTCGAGAAATGGCTCCACCTTC.

This rearrangement joins TRBV4-2 to TRBJ1-4, with TRBD1 identical over 7 bases. The V and J ends lost 4 bases and 3 bases, in that order; junction bases with no gene match: 8. This CDR3 spans 16 amino acids. The germline V gene encodes CDR1 LGHNA and CDR2 YNFKEQ. This CDR3 reads CASSPGQLPPNEKLFF. The CDR3 DNA sequence: TGTGCCAGCAGCCCGGGACAGCTGCCGCCTAATGAAAAACTGTTTTTT.

This clonotype was picked up a small number of times. The chain recombines TRBV20-1 with TRBJ1-5; tentative D call: TRBD1 (5 bases). Trimming cost V 1 base and J 0 bases, with 16 bases left between them. CDR3 length equals 17 residues. Looked up from germline, CDR1 is DFQATT and CDR2 is SNEGSKA (reference sequence). The CDR3: CSARVSAAGYSNQPQHF. CDR3 DNA sequence: TGCAGTGCTAGAGTTTCAGCGGCAGGGTATAGCAATCAGCCCCAGCATTTT.

The chain links TRBV6-5 to TRBJ2-7; D might be TRBD1 (6 bases). CDR3 size: 14 residues. In germline, CDR1 is MNHEY, CDR2 SVGAGI. Deletions cut 5 bases from V and 0 bases from J, with 11 bases between. The CDR3 protein is CASSPGTNSYEQYF. The CDR3 DNA follows: TGTGCCAGCAGTCCGGGGACAAACTCCTACGAGCAGTACTTC.

The chain joins TRBV13 to TRBJ2-2; D unclear. This CDR3 contains 14 residues. Deletions cut 2 bases from V and 8 bases from J, with 12 bases between. Per the germline V gene, CDR1 is PRHDT and CDR2 is FYEKMQ (reference sequence). CDR3 in DNA: TGTGCCAGCAGCTTATATCCTCCCTCGGGGGAGCTGTTTTTT. This codes for CASSLYPPSGELFF.

This rearrangement joins TRBV20-1 to TRBJ1-6, with a weak D call TRBD1 (6 bases). Per germline, CDR1 DFQATT and CDR2 SNEGSKA (reference sequence). Trimming took off 6 bases at V and 8 bases at J, with 17 bases between the two ends. This CDR3 is built from 14 residues. CDR3 DNA sequence: TGCAGTGCAAGGTTACAGGGAATGGATTCACCCCTCCACTTT. Protein product: CSARLQGMDSPLHF.

V gene TRBV7-9 combines with J gene TRBJ1-4; D possibly corresponds to TRBD1 (6 bases). V gave up 7 bases and J gave up 7 bases, with 13 bases separating them. This CDR3 is built from 13 residues. The V gene's germline CDR1 is SEHNR and CDR2 FQNEAQ (reference sequence). CDR3 amino acids: CASTSSRGEKLFF. The CDR3 DNA is TGTGCCAGCACCTCGAGCAGGGGTGAAAAACTGTTTTTT.

The rearrangement joins TRBV3-1 to TRBJ2-7, with D possibly matching TRBD1 (5 bases). Germline lookup yields CDR1 LGHDT and CDR2 YNNKEL (reference sequence). This CDR3 has 11 amino acids. Trimming removed 1 base from V and 11 bases from J, with 9 bases in between. In nucleotides, the CDR3 is TGTGCCAGCAGCCAAGGAAAGGGGAAGTACTTC. Encoded protein: CASSQGKGKYF.

This clonotype showed up many times. The rearrangement joins TRBV10-2 to TRBJ2-2; D may correspond to TRBD1 or TRBD2 (6 bases each). With 7 bases removed from V and 7 bases from J, the gap between germline ends came to 13 bases. The CDR3 consists of 13 residues. Germline V gives CDR1 WSHSY, CDR2 SAAADI. The CDR3: CASNEGGVGELFF. The CDR3 bases are TGCGCCAGCAACGAGGGGGGCGTCGGGGAGCTGTTTTTT.

Only one count was recorded for this clonotype. The chain couples TRBV4-1 to TRBJ1-6; the D gene is possibly TRBD1 (5 bases). The germline V gene has CDR1 MGHRA and CDR2 YSYEKL. The CDR3 contains 16 residues. Trimming took off 3 bases at V and 9 bases at J, with 18 bases between the two ends. The chain's CDR3 is CASSQVDSLFSSPLHF. The CDR3 coding sequence is TGCGCCAGCAGCCAGGTAGACAGCCTGTTCAGTTCACCCCTCCACTTT.

The chain is built from TRBV6-5 and TRBJ1-6; TRBD1 matches 7 bases. Trimming removed 9 bases from V and 8 bases from J; junction bases left unmatched: 10. The germline V gene has CDR1 MNHEY and CDR2 SVGAGI. The CDR3 length is 14 residues. The CDR3 region has the DNA TGTGCCAGTTCCTCGACAGGGACCCATTCACCCCTCCACTTT. Its translation: CASSSTGTHSPLHF.

V and J are TRBV6-1 and TRBJ1-4; no reliable D call. V lost 6 bases and J 8 bases, leaving 13 bases between the germline ends. The germline gives CDR1 MNHNS, CDR2 SASEGT. CDR3 length: 13 residues. Here the CDR3 reads CASRRTRGEKLFF. The CDR3 DNA reads as TGTGCCAGCAGGCGGACCCGAGGGGAAAAACTGTTTTTT.